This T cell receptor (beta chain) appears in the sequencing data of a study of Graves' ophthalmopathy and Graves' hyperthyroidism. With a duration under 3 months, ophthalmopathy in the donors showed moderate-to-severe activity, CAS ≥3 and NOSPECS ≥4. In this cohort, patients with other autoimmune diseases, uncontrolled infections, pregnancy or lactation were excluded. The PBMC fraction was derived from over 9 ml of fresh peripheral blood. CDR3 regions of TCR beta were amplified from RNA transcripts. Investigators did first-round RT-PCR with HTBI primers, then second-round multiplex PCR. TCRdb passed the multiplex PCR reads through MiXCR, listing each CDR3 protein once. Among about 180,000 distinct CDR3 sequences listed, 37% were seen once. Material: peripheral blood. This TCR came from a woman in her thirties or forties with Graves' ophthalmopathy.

CDR3 sequence: CASSYQAGAFF. CDR3 nucleotide sequence: TGTGCCAGCAGTTATCAGGCTGGGGCTTTCTTT. The rearrangement joins TRBV6-2 or TRBV6-3 to TRBJ1-1; no reliable D call. V lost 3 bases and J lost 11, with 10 bases in between. This CDR3 region has 11 residues. The germline V gene encodes CDR1 MNHEY and CDR2 SVGEGT.